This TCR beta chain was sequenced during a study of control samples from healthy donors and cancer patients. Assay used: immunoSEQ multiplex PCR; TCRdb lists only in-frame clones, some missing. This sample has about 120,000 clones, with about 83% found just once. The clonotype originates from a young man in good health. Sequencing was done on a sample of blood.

The CDR3 coding sequence is TGTGCCAGCAGTTACCTTTCACAGGGGGAGGGGAATGAGCAGTTCTTC. This codes for CASSYLSQGEGNEQFF. The J gene is TRBJ2-1, the V gene TRBV6-5, with D tentatively TRBD1 (8 bases). The CDR3 is made up of 16 amino acids. Trimming cost V 2 bases and J 7 bases, with 18 bases left between them. Germline V lookup: CDR1 MNHEY, CDR2 SVGAGI.